This T cell receptor (beta chain) came from a study of cytomegalovirus exposure and HLA in healthy donors. General study findings and limits: In a later analysis, HLA-associated TCR beta chains were more clonally expanded than equally common others.

About this clone itself: Antigen unknown.

In the PCR, 60 Vbeta and 13 Jbeta primers were used. Profiled with immunoSEQ multiplex PCR; TCRdb holds only in-frame clones, not every one. The sample records fewer than 200,000 clones, roughly four fifths being singletons. This CDR3 contains 14 residues. Trimming pared 5 bases from V and 4 bases from J, leaving 14 bases between. Germline CDR1 reads MNHNS; CDR2 reads SASEGT. The chain recombines TRBV6-1 with TRBJ1-1, with D uncertain. The receptor was derived from a female donor in good health and CMV-seronegative. Sequencing used PBMCs. The CDR3 loop reads CASSSLGEGTEAFF. CDR3 bases: TGTGCCAGCAGTTCTCTTGGGGAGGGCACTGAAGCTTTCTTT.